One sample yielded the 32 T cell receptor beta chains listed below, sequenced in a study of blood T cells in healthy people across ages. Then a second PCR, running roughly 7 to 11 cycles, was carried out with a sample-barcoded 5' primer and a J-beta primer mix. TCRdb re-called the 5' RACE reads with MiXCR, one entry per CDR3 protein. The table lists about 1.5 million distinct CDR3 sequences, roughly two fifths of them singletons. Sequencing was done on a sample of blood. Every receptor here comes from a young woman in good health.

A few counts support this clonotype. The V call is TRBV12-3 or TRBV12-4, the J call TRBJ1-2; tentatively, D is TRBD1 (5 bases). This CDR3 region has 15 residues. Trimming took 5 bases from V and 2 from J, leaving 15 bases between them. The CDR3 sequence is CASSKTVAGNYGYTF. DNA for the CDR3: TGTGCCAGCAGTAAGACCGTGGCAGGGAACTATGGCTACACCTTC.

The chain has TRBV29-1 and TRBJ2-5, with TRBD1 identical over 8 bases. From germline, CDR1 is SQVTM and CDR2 ANQGSEA. The CDR3 totals 12 residues. Trimming removed 6 bases from V and 2 bases from J; junction bases left unmatched: 2. CDR3 in DNA: TGCAGCGTACGGGACAGGCAAGAGACCCAGTACTTC. Amino acids: CSVRDRQETQYF.

The V and J genes are TRBV5-6 and TRBJ2-5, with D tentatively TRBD2 (5 bases). The CDR3 contains 12 residues. V was trimmed by 4 bases and J by 11 bases, leaving 15 bases between them. Germline CDR1 SGHDT, CDR2 YYEEEE. The CDR3 loop reads CASSPSPGEQYF. The CDR3 bases are TGTGCCAGCAGCCCCTCCCCCGGGGAGCAGTACTTC.

This clonotype was seen a few times. DNA of the CDR3: TGTGCCACCGCAGCGGGGGGCCACAATGAGCAGTTCTTC. As protein: CATAAGGHNEQFF. The J gene is TRBJ2-1, the V gene TRBV19; 9 bases align to TRBD2. Trimming removed 10 bases from V and 5 bases from J; junction bases left unmatched: 6. Per the germline V gene, CDR1 is LNHDA and CDR2 is SQIVND (reference sequence). The CDR3 is 13 residues long.

In its sample, this clonotype was seen a few times. The V and J genes are TRBV14 and TRBJ1-1; 10 nucleotides agree with TRBD1. CDR1 is SGHDN and CDR2 is FVKESK in the germline V gene. The V gene end was trimmed by 9 bases and the J gene end by 6 bases; junction bases not matched to a gene: 1. CDR3 length equals 11 residues. The CDR3 region is CASGQGAEAFF. The CDR3 nucleotides are TGTGCCAGTGGACAGGGGGCTGAAGCTTTCTTT.

This clonotype was counted only a few times. The chain recombines TRBV20-1 with TRBJ2-7; D unresolved. The CDR3 is 14 amino acids. CDR1 is DFQATT, CDR2 SNEGSKA, per germline (reference sequence). V lost 0 bases to trimming and J lost 6 bases, with 15 bases between them. The CDR3 spells CSARDPGRGAEQYF. The CDR3 DNA is TGCAGTGCTAGAGATCCGGGTCGAGGTGCCGAGCAGTACTTC.

The chain carries TRBV4-1 and TRBJ2-1; the D is unclear. CDR1 MGHRA and CDR2 YSYEKL come from the germline V gene. CDR3 length: 17 residues. The V gene lost 1 base and the J gene lost 2 bases, with 15 bases spanning the gap. DNA for the CDR3: TGCGCCAGCAGCCAAGGGGCGGCTAGACGCACCTACAATGAGCAGTTCTTC. Protein: CASSQGAARRTYNEQFF.

This chain links TRBV13 with TRBJ2-5, with 7 bases aligning to TRBD2. The V gene's germline CDR1 is PRHDT and CDR2 FYEKMQ (reference sequence). This CDR3 spans 15 amino acids. V shed 3 bases and J 0 bases; nucleotides not matched to a gene: 4. The CDR3 region is CASSFTGTNQETQYF. CDR3 bases: TGTGCCAGCAGCTTTACCGGGACTAACCAAGAGACCCAGTACTTC.

The chain employs TRBV7-2 and TRBJ2-4; TRBD1 matches at 9 bases. CDR3 size: 15 residues. Looked up from germline, CDR1 is SGHTA and CDR2 is FQGNSA. V trimming: 5 bases; J trimming: 8 bases; junction bases outside the gene matches: 10. Here the CDR3 reads CASSPDRDRVDIQYF. CDR3 sequence (DNA): TGTGCCAGCAGCCCTGACCGGGACAGGGTAGACATTCAGTACTTC. The full variable domain, its missing parts supplied by reference TRBV7-2 and TRBJ2-4, is GAGVSQSPSNKVTEKGKDVELRCDPISGHTALYWYRQSLGQGLEFLIYFQGNSAPDKSGLPSDRFSAERTGGSVSTLTIQRTQQEDSAVYLCASSPDRDRVDIQYFGAGTRLSVL.

This clonotype occurred once. The gene calls are TRBV12-3 or TRBV12-4 and TRBJ1-5; D might be TRBD1 (6 bases). Trimming shortened V by 3 bases and J by 6 bases, and 12 bases separated the two germline ends. The CDR3 covers 14 residues. CDR3 region: CASSLGHGIQPQHF. CDR3 in DNA: TGTGCCAGCAGTTTGGGACACGGGATTCAGCCCCAGCATTTT.

The CDR3 coding sequence is TGTGCCAGCAGCTTAGGTGTGGCTATTGAGCAGTTCTTC. It translates to CASSLGVAIEQFF. The chain has TRBV7-2 and TRBJ2-1; D is unclear. CDR3 size: 13 residues. From germline, CDR1 is SGHTA and CDR2 FQGNSA. V shed 1 base and J shed 9 bases, with 10 bases lying between them.

This chain links TRBV7-2 with TRBJ2-7; D is undetermined. The CDR3 totals 15 residues. Germline values: CDR1 SGHTA, CDR2 FQGNSA. V was shortened by 3 bases and J by 1 base, with 13 bases between the two germline ends. The CDR3 DNA reads TGTGCCAGCAGCTTCCGAGGCCTGGAATCCTACGAGCAGTACTTC. This sequence encodes CASSFRGLESYEQYF.

About this clonotype: Germline is not matched at one junction end, which may reflect a read error. The V gene is TRBV7-8, the J gene TRBJ2-3; D remains unclear. Germline CDR1 reads SGHVS; CDR2 reads FQNEAQ. CDR3 length: 12 residues. The CDR3, as DNA: TGTGCCGGCAGCTCAAACACAGATACGCAGTATTTT. Its translation: CAGSSNTDTQYF.

V is TRBV20-1 and J is TRBJ2-2; TRBD1 might be the D (6 bases). Germline CDR1 reads DFQATT; CDR2 reads SNEGSKA (reference sequence). V was pared by 4 bases and J by 0 bases, with 9 bases between. The CDR3 has 14 amino acids. In DNA form, the CDR3 reads TGCAGTGCTATGAAGGGGGCGAACACCGGGGAGCTGTTTTTT. It translates to CSAMKGANTGELFF.

This clonotype came up many times. The chain carries TRBV12-3 or TRBV12-4 and TRBJ2-7; no clear D. The V end was cut by 7 bases, the J end by 0 bases, with 10 bases between. The CDR3 length is 13 residues. The CDR3, as DNA: TGTGCCAGCAACAATTTCGGCTCCTACGAGCAGTACTTC. It is translated as CASNNFGSYEQYF.

This chain links TRBV6-1 with TRBJ1-1; a weak D match, TRBD1 (5 bases). V was shortened by 4 bases and J by 1 base, with 13 bases between the two germline ends. CDR3 length: 15 amino acids. Germline lookup yields CDR1 MNHNS and CDR2 SASEGT. The CDR3 DNA follows: TGTGCCAGCAGTGTGGAGCCAAGGGGGAACACTGAAGCTTTCTTT. Translation: CASSVEPRGNTEAFF.

The rearrangement uses TRBV12-3 or TRBV12-4 and TRBJ1-2; 9 positions match TRBD1. The CDR3 runs to 14 residues. Unmatched junction bases numbered 5, after V lost 5 bases and J lost 4 bases. This CDR3 is CASSGTGRAYGYTF. The CDR3 DNA follows: TGTGCCAGCAGTGGGACAGGGCGGGCCTATGGCTACACCTTC.

This clonotype was observed many times. The J gene is TRBJ2-7, the V gene TRBV5-1; D tentatively reads TRBD1 or TRBD2 (5 bases each). Germline loops: CDR1 SGHRS, CDR2 YFSETQ. Trimming took 4 bases from V and 0 from J, leaving 14 bases between them. This CDR3 spans 15 amino acids. The CDR3 DNA sequence: TGCGCCAGCAGCCCCGGGACGGTATACTCCTACGAGCAGTACTTC. Translating gives CASSPGTVYSYEQYF.

The V and J genes are TRBV7-2 and TRBJ2-1, with 7 bases matching TRBD2. This CDR3 region has 20 residues. Germline V gene lookup returns CDR1 SGHTA and CDR2 FQGNSA. V was pared by 1 base and J by 0 bases, with 15 bases of the junction left unmatched. The CDR3 DNA reads TGTGCCAGCAGCTTAGTGGGGCCAGCGGGGAAACAACCCTCCTACAATGAGCAGTTCTTC. Its protein is CASSLVGPAGKQPSYNEQFF.

V gene TRBV20-1 combines with J gene TRBJ2-5; D might be TRBD2 (6 bases). The V end lost 3 bases, the J end lost 5 bases, and 16 bases lay between the germline ends. Germline assignment: CDR1 DFQATT and CDR2 SNEGSKA (reference sequence). CDR3 length: 14 residues. CDR3 nucleotide sequence: TGCAGTGCTAGTGAACGGGGGAGACAGGAGACCCAGTACTTC. The encoded protein is CSASERGRQETQYF.

In its sample, this clonotype was seen many times. The V and J genes are TRBV11-2 and TRBJ2-3; 9 nucleotides line up with TRBD2. Germline CDR1 reads SGHAT; CDR2 reads FQNNGV. After removal of 0 bases from V and 0 bases from J, the junction contained 16 bases not matched to a gene. The length of the CDR3 is 21 residues. CDR3 sequence: CASSLDRRPSGEMTSTDTQYF. The CDR3 nucleotides are TGTGCCAGCAGCTTAGATCGTCGGCCTAGCGGGGAGATGACTAGCACAGATACGCAGTATTTT.

This chain links TRBV20-1 with TRBJ1-6; possibly TRBD1 for D (6 bases). The CDR3 runs 14 residues. Germline CDR1 DFQATT, CDR2 SNEGSKA (reference sequence). V was trimmed by 2 bases and J by 9 bases, leaving 14 bases between them. The CDR3 bases are TGCAGTGCTAGACTCTCCAGACAGGCTTCACCCCTCCACTTT. It is translated as CSARLSRQASPLHF.

A remark on this clonotype: Mismatch with germline at one junction end may stem from a read error. The rearrangement uses TRBV11-3 and TRBJ2-1; maybe TRBD2 (5 bases). The DNA matches TRBJ2-7 better at its end, which makes the J call doubtful. CDR3 length equals 14 residues. The V gene's germline CDR1 is SGHNT and CDR2 YENEEA. The CDR3: CTSSSRGSYNEQYF. The CDR3 bases are TGTACCAGCAGCTCGCGAGGGTCCTACAATGAGCAGTACTTC.

This clonotype was counted a few times. This rearrangement joins TRBV5-5 to TRBJ1-2; 8 bases fit TRBD1. V gave up 0 bases and J gave up 4 bases; unmatched junction bases: 5. Germline V gives CDR1 SGHKS, CDR2 YYEKEE (reference sequence). The CDR3 spans 15 residues. The CDR3 DNA reads as TGTGCCAGCAGCTTGGAGTGGGGACAGGCCTATGGCTACACCTTC. It specifies CASSLEWGQAYGYTF.

This chain links TRBV20-1 with TRBJ2-1; 8 bases line up with TRBD2. The germline V gene encodes CDR1 DFQATT and CDR2 SNEGSKA (reference sequence). The CDR3 is 13 amino acids. V shed 4 bases and J 7 bases; nucleotides not matched to a gene: 6. Here the CDR3 reads CSANSGIINEQFF. Written as DNA, the CDR3 is TGCAGTGCTAATAGCGGGATAATTAATGAGCAGTTCTTC.

The chain combines TRBV12-3 or TRBV12-4 with TRBJ2-4, with a tentative D call TRBD2 (5 bases). The V end lost 6 bases, the J end lost 13 bases, and 16 bases lay between the germline ends. This CDR3 spans 12 amino acids. CDR3 nucleotide sequence: TGTGCCAGCAGAAGAGGGTTGGGGATGCAGTACTTC. This sequence encodes CASRRGLGMQYF.

Worth noting for this clonotype: Relative to the germline gene, one junction end is altered; a read error may explain this. The chain combines TRBV10-3 with TRBJ2-7; D is undetermined. The CDR3 is 14 amino acids. The V gene's germline CDR1 is ENHRY and CDR2 SYGVKD. The CDR3 sequence is CAVSDTYRGYEQYF. The CDR3 DNA follows: TGTGCCGTCAGTGACACATACCGTGGATACGAGCAGTACTTC.

J is TRBJ1-1 and V is TRBV7-6; 10 nucleotides align to TRBD1. The germline V gene encodes CDR1 SGHVS and CDR2 FNYEAQ. The CDR3 contains 13 residues. V lost 5 bases and J lost 11; bases outside the gene matches: 8. The CDR3 reads CASSRGQGSWAFF. The CDR3 DNA follows: TGTGCCAGCAGCAGGGGACAGGGGAGTTGGGCTTTCTTT.

Ten or more counts support this clonotype. The junction departs from the called germline gene at one end, perhaps through a read error. This chain connects TRBV5-1 to TRBJ1-2; D unresolved. CDR1 and CDR2 (germline): SGHRS, YFSETQ. The CDR3 is made up of 13 amino acids. CDR3 DNA sequence: TGTGCCAGCAGCTTAGCCGGCGGGGATGGCTACACCTTC. Its protein product is CASSLAGGDGYTF.

This clonotype was counted only a few times. The V gene is TRBV5-1, the J gene TRBJ1-2; D is perhaps TRBD1 (6 bases). Germline V lookup: CDR1 SGHRS, CDR2 YFSETQ. CDR3 size: 14 residues. V dropped 0 bases and J dropped 4 bases, with 10 bases sitting between them. The CDR3 bases are TGCGCCAGCAGCTTGGTGCCGACAGGCTATGGCTACACCTTC. Translation gives CASSLVPTGYGYTF.

The chain employs TRBV4-1 and TRBJ2-3; D not resolved. Germline CDR1 and CDR2: MGHRA and YSYEKL. Trimming took off 5 bases at V and 2 bases at J, with 8 bases between the two ends. This CDR3 is built from 13 residues. The CDR3 sequence is CASSTTDTDTQYF. In nucleotides, the CDR3 is TGCGCCAGCAGCACTACCGACACAGATACGCAGTATTTT.

The rearrangement joins TRBV7-3 to TRBJ2-7; D unclear. Trimming cost V 5 bases and J 0 bases, with 11 bases left between them. The CDR3 is made up of 14 amino acids. Germline values: CDR1 SGHTA, CDR2 FQGTGA. The CDR3 bases are TGTGCCAGCAGCCTGACCCACAGCTCCTACGAGCAGTACTTC. It translates to CASSLTHSSYEQYF.